The 11 T cell receptor beta chains in this list originate from one sample, sequenced in a study of a mutant IDH1 vaccine in newly diagnosed glioma. TCRdb's copy holds only in-frame clones and misses some; the assay was immunoSEQ multiplex PCR. The table records around 59,000 clones, more than 90% of them present only once. The time point: baseline, week 1 (first vaccination visit). As to treatment: pre-vaccination baseline after standard-of-care therapy. The sample in question was PBMCs, obtained from a glioma patient treated with radiotherapy, temozolomide or both. The receptors were gathered from a man over 45 with glioma.

The chain links TRBV5-4 to TRBJ2-7; D is perhaps TRBD1 or TRBD2 (5 bases each). Germline V CDR1 and CDR2: SGHNT, YYREEE (reference sequence). The CDR3 has 12 amino acids. V lost 1 base to trimming and J lost 6 bases, with 8 bases between them. CDR3 amino acids: CASSLLGREQYF. CDR3 bases: TGTGCCAGCAGCTTGCTGGGACGCGAGCAGTACTTC.

The chain recombines TRBV27 with TRBJ2-4; TRBD2 might be the D (5 bases). CDR3 length equals 16 residues. Germline CDR1 is MNHEY and CDR2 is SMNVEV (reference sequence). Trimming shortened V by 0 bases and J by 10 bases, and 19 bases separated the two germline ends. The CDR3 spells CASSLSGEEDSKIQYF. The CDR3 bases are TGTGCCAGCAGTTTATCTGGAGAGGAGGACTCCAAAATTCAGTACTTC.

This chain links TRBV19 with TRBJ1-1; the match to TRBD1 covers 7 bases. After removal of 5 bases from V and 1 base from J, the junction contained 4 bases not matched to a gene. CDR1 is LNHDA, CDR2 SQIVND, per germline (reference sequence). The CDR3 is 14 residues long. CDR3 sequence: CASSLGQSNTEAFF. CDR3 bases: TGTGCCAGTAGTTTGGGACAGTCGAACACTGAAGCTTTCTTT. Combining the CDR3 with reference TRBV19 and TRBJ1-1 gives the whole variable domain DGGITQSPKYLFRKEGQNVTLSCEQNLNHDAMYWYRQDPGQGLRLIYYSQIVNDFQKGDIAEGYSVSREKKESFPLTVTSAQKNPTAFYLCASSLGQSNTEAFFGQGTRLTVV.

The rearrangement uses TRBV5-1 and TRBJ2-1; 8 bases map to TRBD2. This CDR3 spans 15 amino acids. In germline, CDR1 is SGHRS, CDR2 YFSETQ. The V gene end was trimmed by 0 bases and the J gene end by 10 bases; junction bases not matched to a gene: 9. The CDR3 DNA sequence: TGCGCCAGCAGCTTGGACGGGAGGGCCCCCGGGGAGCAGTTCTTC. It encodes CASSLDGRAPGEQFF.

Points on this clone: At the DNA level, this CDR3 is encoded by other sequences in the same sample as well. The rearrangement joins TRBV28 to TRBJ1-5; D is possibly TRBD1 (6 bases). The CDR3 is 13 residues long. Germline CDR1 MDHEN, CDR2 SYDVKM. V gave up 6 bases and J gave up 3 bases, with 9 bases separating them. The CDR3 spells CASSRDTNQPQHF. The CDR3 coding sequence is TGTGCCAGCAGCCGGGACACCAATCAGCCCCAGCATTTT.

This clone was counted a single time. The chain is built from TRBV11-2 and TRBJ1-4; D is ambiguous. Trimming stripped 3 bases from V and 0 bases from J, with 5 bases between. This CDR3 comprises 14 residues. CDR1 SGHAT and CDR2 FQNNGV come from the germline V gene. CDR3 coding DNA: TGTGCCAGCAGCTTTGCTTCAACTAATGAAAAACTGTTTTTT. Amino acids: CASSFASTNEKLFF.

The chain has TRBV19 and TRBJ2-1; 7 bases align to TRBD2. CDR3 length: 15 amino acids. Per the germline V gene, CDR1 is LNHDA and CDR2 is SQIVND (reference sequence). Trimming took 8 bases from V and 0 from J; bases not matched to a gene: 7. This chain's CDR3 is CASDPSGSSYNEQFF. The CDR3 DNA reads as TGTGCCAGTGACCCTAGCGGCAGCTCCTACAATGAGCAGTTCTTC.

A word on this clone: A much bigger clone sits one base away, suggesting this may be a read error. This same CDR3 is encoded by further DNA sequences in the sample. The CDR3 loop reads CASTRQGAQPQHF. CDR3 nucleotides: TGTGCCAGCACACGTCAGGGGGCTCAGCCTCAGCATTTT. The V call is TRBV2, the J call TRBJ1-5; 8 bases agree with TRBD1. CDR1 and CDR2 from the germline V gene are SNHLY and FYNNEI. The CDR3 is 13 residues long. Using reference TRBV2 and TRBJ1-5 for the parts outside the CDR3, the full variable domain is EPEVTQTPSHQVTQMGQEVILRCVPISNHLYFYWYRQILGQKVEFLVSFYNNEISEKSEIFDDQFSVERPDGSNFTLKIRSTKLEDSAMYFCASTRQGAQPQHFGDGTRLSIL.

The V and J genes are TRBV7-9 and TRBJ2-2; 8 bases are a match to TRBD1. In germline, CDR1 is SEHNR, CDR2 FQNEAQ (reference sequence). J was trimmed by 7 bases and V by 4 bases; bases with no gene match: 8. This CDR3 is 15 amino acids long. This CDR3 reads CASSSWTGLSGELFF. The CDR3 DNA sequence: TGTGCCAGCAGCTCTTGGACAGGGCTGAGCGGGGAGCTGTTTTTT.

The chain links TRBV28 to TRBJ1-1; D not resolved. This CDR3 comprises 10 residues. The germline CDR1 and CDR2 sequences are MDHEN and SYDVKM. Trimming left V 5 bases short and J 4 bases short, with 2 bases between. The CDR3 is CASSLTEAFF. CDR3 in DNA: TGTGCCAGCAGTCTCACTGAAGCTTTCTTT.

The J gene is TRBJ2-1, the V gene TRBV2; 9 bases map to TRBD1. The V gene's germline CDR1 is SNHLY and CDR2 FYNNEI. The length of the CDR3 is 16 residues. Trimming removed 6 bases from V and 0 bases from J; junction bases left unmatched: 6. CDR3 nucleotide sequence: TGTGCCAGCAGCGCCGGGACAGGGAACTCCTACAATGAGCAGTTCTTC. Translated, it gives CASSAGTGNSYNEQFF.